What follows are 16 T cell receptor beta chains derived from one specimen sequenced in a study of cytomegalovirus exposure and HLA in healthy donors. PCR used 60 Vbeta primers and 13 Jbeta primers. Measured with immunoSEQ multiplex PCR; TCRdb has only the in-frame clones, and not every one. The data contain about 140,000 clones, almost 80% of them seen just once; the ten biggest clones take up 1.5% to 2%. Sequencing input: PBMCs. The receptors shown here come from a woman in her 30s in good health and CMV-seronegative.

The genes are TRBV5-4 and TRBJ2-5; 10 nucleotides match TRBD2. V gave up 5 bases and J gave up 4 bases; unmatched junction bases: 8. From germline, CDR1 is SGHNT and CDR2 YYREEE (reference sequence). The CDR3 has 15 residues. CDR3 sequence (DNA): TGTGCCAGCAGAGGGAAGCGGGGGGGCCTAGAGACCCAGTACTTC. This codes for CASRGKRGGLETQYF.

The rearrangement links TRBV7-2 to TRBJ1-2; weak D call: TRBD1 (5 bases). In germline, CDR1 is SGHTA, CDR2 FQGNSA. Deletions cut 2 bases from V and 6 bases from J, with 10 bases between. CDR3 length: 13 residues. CDR3 region: CASSLQGRDGYTF. DNA for the CDR3: TGTGCCAGCAGCTTACAGGGCCGCGATGGCTACACCTTC.

This clone has a single count. The V gene is TRBV7-3, the J gene TRBJ1-6; 10 bases agree with TRBD1. Germline V gives CDR1 SGHTA, CDR2 FQGTGA. V was pared by 5 bases and J by 8 bases, with 3 bases of the junction left unmatched. CDR3 length: 14 residues. The CDR3 DNA follows: TGTGCCAGCAGCGAGGGACAGGGGTATTCACCCCTCCACTTT. It translates to CASSEGQGYSPLHF.

This clone was counted a few times. The chain couples TRBV5-1 to TRBJ2-4; maybe TRBD2 (5 bases). Germline loops: CDR1 SGHRS, CDR2 YFSETQ. The CDR3 spans 11 residues. Trimming took off 5 bases at V and 9 bases at J, with 9 bases between the two ends. CDR3 sequence (DNA): TGCGCCAGCAGTTCCAGCGGCATTCAGTACTTC. Amino acids: CASSSSGIQYF.

V gene TRBV4-2 combines with J gene TRBJ2-7; 11 nucleotides agree with TRBD2. The J segment lost 2 bases and the V segment lost 3 bases, leaving 9 bases of the junction unmatched. The V gene's germline CDR1 is LGHNA and CDR2 YNFKEQ. The CDR3 length is 17 residues. Here the CDR3 DNA reads TGTGCCAGCAGCCAGACACTAGCGGGGGTCAATCCCTACGAGCAGTACTTC. Amino acids: CASSQTLAGVNPYEQYF.

The chain links TRBV11-2 to TRBJ1-1; a weak D match, TRBD1 (6 bases). From germline, CDR1 is SGHAT and CDR2 FQNNGV. CDR3 length: 13 amino acids. V was clipped by 6 bases and J by 6 bases, with 14 bases between them. For the CDR3, the DNA is TGTGCCAGCAGTCCAGGGGTTTGGCCTGAAGCTTTCTTT. Amino acid sequence: CASSPGVWPEAFF.

This chain connects TRBV19 to TRBJ2-3; TRBD2 matches 8 bases. This CDR3 has 14 residues. The junction had 4 bases not matched to a gene; V was cut back by 3 bases and J by 5 bases. Germline V lookup: CDR1 LNHDA, CDR2 SQIVND (reference sequence). CDR3: CASSIPGTRDTQYF. CDR3 coding DNA: TGTGCCAGTAGTATCCCCGGGACTAGAGATACGCAGTATTTT.

The gene calls are TRBV27 and TRBJ1-2, with D possibly matching TRBD1 (6 bases). This CDR3 has 14 residues. The germline V and J ends were trimmed by 6 bases and 11 bases, with 22 bases remaining between them. Germline lookup yields CDR1 MNHEY and CDR2 SMNVEV (reference sequence). The CDR3 sequence is CASSTTPGPRGYTF. The CDR3 DNA sequence: TGTGCCAGCAGCACCACTCCGGGGCCCAGGGGTTACACCTTC.

This chain links TRBV4-3 with TRBJ1-4; D is possibly TRBD1 (5 bases). V dropped 4 bases and J dropped 9 bases, with 15 bases sitting between them. Germline V gene lookup returns CDR1 LGHNA and CDR2 YSLEER. The CDR3 spans 14 residues. The CDR3 sequence is CASSPRAWGQKLFF. The CDR3 bases are TGCGCCAGCAGCCCCCGAGCCTGGGGCCAAAAACTGTTTTTT.

The chain has TRBV2 and TRBJ1-1; maybe TRBD1 (5 bases). V lost 9 bases and J 3 bases, leaving 11 bases between the germline ends. Germline V gene sequence: CDR1 SNHLY, CDR2 FYNNEI. The CDR3 runs to 12 residues. The CDR3 region is CARQVADTEAFF. CDR3 nucleotide sequence: TGTGCCAGACAGGTCGCGGACACTGAAGCTTTCTTT.

The chain uses TRBV19 and TRBJ2-3, with 9 bases matching TRBD2. Germline lookup yields CDR1 LNHDA and CDR2 SQIVND (reference sequence). This CDR3 region has 19 residues. Trimming at V came to 2 bases and at J to 2 bases, leaving 14 bases not matched to a gene. In DNA form, the CDR3 reads TGTGCCAGTAGTATAAGGAGTCGTGAGGGACTAGCCTACACAGATACGCAGTATTTT. This gives the protein CASSIRSREGLAYTDTQYF.

V and J are TRBV5-1 and TRBJ1-1; TRBD1 is a possible D gene (5 bases). CDR1 is SGHRS and CDR2 is YFSETQ in the germline V gene. The V end lost 5 bases, the J end lost 1 base, and 15 bases lay between the germline ends. CDR3 size: 15 residues. CDR3 sequence: CASRAPGLQNTEAFF. The CDR3 DNA is TGCGCCAGCAGGGCTCCGGGACTTCAGAACACTGAAGCTTTCTTT.

This rearrangement joins TRBV4-2 to TRBJ1-2; weak D call: TRBD1 (5 bases). The V gene lost 0 bases and the J gene lost 3 bases, with 20 bases spanning the gap. The germline V gene has CDR1 LGHNA and CDR2 YNFKEQ. There are 18 residues in the CDR3. This CDR3 is CASSQDTVATDSYYGYTF. The DNA for the CDR3 is TGTGCCAGCAGCCAAGATACGGTGGCGACAGATTCCTACTATGGCTACACCTTC.

The chain links TRBV7-9 to TRBJ2-6, with D maybe TRBD1 (6 bases). Germline loops: CDR1 SEHNR, CDR2 FQNEAQ (reference sequence). The V gene lost 6 bases and the J gene lost 1 base, with 13 bases spanning the gap. The CDR3 has 16 amino acids. CDR3 loop: CASRVTGFSGANVLTF. CDR3 DNA: TGTGCCAGCAGGGTGACAGGTTTTTCTGGGGCCAACGTCCTGACTTTC.

This clone has only a few counts. At the DNA level, this CDR3 is encoded by other sequences in the same sample as well. V gene TRBV9 combines with J gene TRBJ2-5; 8 bases line up with TRBD1. Trimming took 1 base from V and 4 from J; bases not matched to a gene: 9. Germline lookup yields CDR1 SGDLS and CDR2 YYNGEE. The CDR3 covers 16 residues. The CDR3 is CASSVNPGQGGETQYF. The CDR3 region has the DNA TGTGCCAGCAGCGTAAATCCCGGACAGGGAGGAGAGACCCAGTACTTC.

This clone has only a few counts. The chain combines TRBV2 with TRBJ2-1; 16 bases line up with TRBD2. Germline V CDR1 and CDR2: SNHLY, FYNNEI. V was pared by 6 bases and J by 8 bases, with 10 bases of the junction left unmatched. The CDR3 covers 17 residues. CDR3 in DNA: TGTGCCAGCAGGGGGACTAGCGGGGGGGAAATTATCGATGAGCAGTTCTTC. Translated: CASRGTSGGEIIDEQFF.